A single sample is the source of the 18 T cell receptor beta chains below, sequenced in a study of shared clonotypes between healthy human individuals. The data were produced by immunoSEQ multiplex PCR, yet TCRdb's version contains in-frame clones alone and is incomplete. The table has 2 million to 2.5 million clones, approximately 96% seen once; the top ten hold approximately 0.13%. The sample comprised naive CD4+ T cells sorted from blood. Documented subset: CD45RA+ positively selected. These receptors all come from a man aged 18 to 29 in good health.

Worth noting for this clone: The identical CDR3 is also encoded by other nucleotide sequences in the sample. This chain links TRBV2 with TRBJ2-2, with D unresolved. Germline assignment: CDR1 SNHLY and CDR2 FYNNEI. CDR3 size: 12 residues. V was pared by 4 bases and J by 7 bases, with 7 bases between. The CDR3 nucleotides read TGTGCCAGCAGTGGCGCAGGCGGGGAGCTGTTTTTT. This gives the protein CASSGAGGELFF.

This chain's CDR3 is CASSLVASGRGEQYF. In nucleotides, the CDR3 is TGCGCCAGCAGCTTGGTAGCTAGCGGGAGGGGCGAGCAGTACTTC. The gene calls are TRBV5-1 and TRBJ2-7; 12 bases fit TRBD2. The V and J ends lost 0 bases and 6 bases, in that order; junction bases with no gene match: 4. From germline, CDR1 is SGHRS and CDR2 YFSETQ. This CDR3 has 15 residues. The full variable domain, rest sourced from reference TRBV5-1 and TRBJ2-7, is KAGVTQTPRYLIKTRGQQVTLSCSPISGHRSVSWYQQTPGQGLQFLFEYFSETQRNKGNFPGRFSGRQFSNSRSEMNVSTLELGDSALYLCASSLVASGRGEQYFGPGTRLTVT.

V gene TRBV7-9 combines with J gene TRBJ1-6; 9 bases fit TRBD1. The CDR3 has 14 amino acids. Trimming at V came to 6 bases and at J to 10 bases, leaving 7 bases not matched to a gene. Germline V CDR1 and CDR2: SEHNR, FQNEAQ (reference sequence). CDR3 protein: CASRPGTGRSPLHF. CDR3 in DNA: TGTGCCAGCAGGCCCGGGACAGGGAGGTCACCCCTCCACTTT.

The chain has TRBV11-2 and TRBJ2-5, with a weak D call TRBD2 (5 bases). CDR1 SGHAT and CDR2 FQNNGV come from the germline V gene. The CDR3 length is 18 residues. The V end lost 4 bases, the J end lost 7 bases, and 28 bases lay between the germline ends. CDR3 bases: TGTGCCAGCAGCTCAGCAACCGTTAGGACTCCGGTAGAAGGGACCCAGTACTTC. As protein: CASSSATVRTPVEGTQYF.

This clone appeared once. The chain is built from TRBV21-1 and TRBJ2-7; TRBD1, the table's D call, lacks a check against the DNA. TRBV21-1 counts as a pseudogene. The CDR3 is 14 amino acids. In DNA, the CDR3 is TGTGCCAGCAGCAGGGAAGAGACAGCATACGAGCAGTACTTC. Its translation: CASSREETAYEQYF.

In this sample, this clone turned up once. V usage is TRBV9 and J usage is TRBJ2-2; D is uncertain. CDR3 length: 13 residues. Germline CDR1 is SGDLS and CDR2 is YYNGEE. Trimming removed 1 base from V and 5 bases from J, with 6 bases in between. The CDR3 here is CASSVSRTGELFF. The CDR3 region has the DNA TGTGCCAGCAGCGTATCAAGGACCGGGGAGCTGTTTTTT.

V gene TRBV5-1 combines with J gene TRBJ2-5; 9 bases are shared with TRBD1. The CDR3 runs to 15 residues. Germline V gene lookup returns CDR1 SGHRS and CDR2 YFSETQ. Trimming took 5 bases from V and 4 from J; bases not matched to a gene: 9. DNA for the CDR3: TGCGCCAGCAGAAGACCGGGACAGGGAATAGAGACCCAGTACTTC. Amino acids: CASRRPGQGIETQYF.

The chain uses TRBV5-1 and TRBJ2-7; D may match TRBD1 or TRBD2 (6 bases each). Germline lookup yields CDR1 SGHRS and CDR2 YFSETQ. V was shortened by 1 base and J by 2 bases, with 19 bases between the two germline ends. The CDR3 covers 17 residues. This CDR3 is CASSLSEQGGSTYEQYF. The CDR3 DNA reads TGCGCCAGCAGCTTGAGTGAACAGGGAGGAAGCACCTACGAGCAGTACTTC.

V gene TRBV6-1 combines with J gene TRBJ1-1; D ambiguous. From germline, CDR1 is MNHNS and CDR2 SASEGT. The CDR3 spans 13 residues. Trimming shortened V by 6 bases and J by 7 bases, and 15 bases separated the two germline ends. CDR3 DNA: TGTGCCAGCAGCGCCGTAGTGGGAGGTGAAGCTTTCTTT. Its translation is CASSAVVGGEAFF.

This chain links TRBV7-9 with TRBJ2-6; D gene ambiguous. The CDR3 totals 12 residues. From germline, CDR1 is SEHNR and CDR2 FQNEAQ (reference sequence). Trimming left V 1 base short and J 15 bases short, with 10 bases between. CDR3 protein: CASSLVRVSLTF. As DNA, the CDR3 is TGTGCCAGCAGCTTAGTCCGGGTGAGCCTGACTTTC.

The chain recombines TRBV19 with TRBJ2-4, with 12 bases matching TRBD2. This CDR3 contains 14 residues. Germline V gene sequence: CDR1 LNHDA, CDR2 SQIVND (reference sequence). The J segment lost 8 bases and the V segment lost 6 bases, leaving 5 bases of the junction unmatched. CDR3 coding DNA: TGTGCCAGTAGACGGACTAGCGGGGCGGACATTCAGTACTTC. Translating gives CASRRTSGADIQYF.

The genes are TRBV30 and TRBJ1-5; D remains ambiguous. CDR1 and CDR2 (germline): GTSNPN, SVGIG (reference sequence). This CDR3 has 13 amino acids. The V and J ends lost 5 bases and 6 bases respectively, with 14 bases between them. In DNA, the CDR3 is TGTGCCTGGGGATATGTTGACACTCAGCCCCAGCATTTT. Translated: CAWGYVDTQPQHF.

The chain uses TRBV28 and TRBJ1-2; D call uncertain. The CDR3 is 14 amino acids. Germline V lookup: CDR1 MDHEN, CDR2 SYDVKM. Trimming pared 3 bases from V and 4 bases from J, leaving 12 bases between. CDR3 in amino acids: CASSFEVLVYGYTF. Written as DNA, the CDR3 is TGTGCCAGCAGTTTTGAGGTTTTAGTCTATGGCTACACCTTC.

The chain uses TRBV7-9 and TRBJ2-7, with D perhaps assigned TRBD1 or TRBD2 (5 bases each). Deletions cut 5 bases from V and 1 base from J, with 18 bases between. Germline V lookup: CDR1 SEHNR, CDR2 FQNEAQ (reference sequence). The CDR3 covers 16 residues. CDR3 sequence: CASSHLGTGPSYEQYF. The CDR3 DNA reads as TGTGCCAGCAGCCACCTGGGTACGGGGCCTTCCTACGAGCAGTACTTC.

The V call is TRBV25-1, the J call TRBJ2-3; 8 bases match TRBD1. CDR3 length: 14 amino acids. V was pared by 3 bases and J by 3 bases, with 2 bases of the junction left unmatched. Germline CDR1 MGHDK, CDR2 SYGVNS. The CDR3 DNA reads TGTGCCAGCAGTGACTGGACAGGGACAGATACGCAGTATTTT. This codes for CASSDWTGTDTQYF.

V and J are TRBV7-8 and TRBJ2-7, with 11 bases aligning to TRBD2. The germline V gene has CDR1 SGHVS and CDR2 FQNEAQ. There are 18 residues in the CDR3. J lost 2 bases, V lost 2 bases, and 11 bases had no gene match. Here the CDR3 DNA reads TGTGCCAGCAGCTTAAGGCTAGCGGGAGGCCTTAGGGCCTACGAGCAGTACTTC. It yields the protein CASSLRLAGGLRAYEQYF. Full variable domain (rest looked up from reference TRBV7-8 and TRBJ2-7): GAGVSQSPRYKVAKRGQDVALRCDPISGHVSLFWYQQALGQGPEFLTYFQNEAQLDKSGLPSDRFFAERPEGSVSTLKIQRTQQEDSAVYLCASSLRLAGGLRAYEQYFGPGTRLTVT.

The J gene is TRBJ2-3, the V gene TRBV30; tentatively, D is TRBD2 (5 bases). CDR3 length: 12 amino acids. Germline V lookup: CDR1 GTSNPN, CDR2 SVGIG (reference sequence). V lost 2 bases to trimming and J lost 6 bases, with 9 bases between them. In DNA form, the CDR3 reads TGTGCCTGGAGTTCTTCGGGGGATACGCAGTATTTT. It codes for CAWSSSGDTQYF.

The chain employs TRBV4-1 and TRBJ2-1; tentative D call: TRBD1 (6 bases). V was cut by 0 bases and J by 3 bases, with 9 bases left in between. In germline, CDR1 is MGHRA, CDR2 YSYEKL. This CDR3 has 15 residues. Written as DNA, the CDR3 is TGCGCCAGCAGCCAAGAACAGGGTCTCTACAATGAGCAGTTCTTC. Its protein is CASSQEQGLYNEQFF.